Listed below are T cell receptor beta chains from one sample, sequenced in a study of blood T cell repertoires in COVID-19. Clones were sequenced by immunoSEQ multiplex PCR, and TCRdb holds only the in-frame ones, with some missing. In the table there are just under 85,000 clones, 65% to 85% of which are singletons. Source material: peripheral blood. These receptors all come from an older woman with acute or convalescent COVID-19. Each CDR3 is given with its conserved first and last residue. A D gene is named only where the DNA matches it firmly. Clone size is given for some rows only: seen once, a few or many times, or a class if the clone is expanded.

TGCGCCAGCAGTGGGGCCTGGGGGAGGGGTGAGCAGTTCTTC	CASSGAWGRGEQFF	-	TRBV5-1	TRBJ2-1	TRBD2
TGTGCCAGCAGTACACGCACGACTAGCGGGGGGCCGGCGGCTACGCAGTATTTT	CASSTRTTSGGPAATQYF	-	TRBV27	TRBJ2-3	TRBD2
TGTGCCAGCGGGGAGCGGGGGGACATCAATGAGCAGTTCTTC	CASGERGDINEQFF	-	TRBV10-3	TRBJ2-1	TRBD2
TGTGCCAGCAGCTTCGGGACAGGCAATTACAATGAGCAGTTCTTC	CASSFGTGNYNEQFF	once	TRBV11-3	TRBJ2-1	TRBD1
TGTGCCAGCAGTGAAACAGGGATCCCTCAAGAGACCCAGTACTTC	CASSETGIPQETQYF	-	TRBV2	TRBJ2-5	-
TGTGCCAGCAGCCAAGGACTAGCGGGGGGCCAAGAGACCCAGTACTTC	CASSQGLAGGQETQYF	-	TRBV14	TRBJ2-5	TRBD2
TGTGCCGGAGGAGGTGCGGGGCCGGTCAATGAGCAGTTCTTC	CAGGGAGPVNEQFF	few	TRBV6-5	TRBJ2-1	-
TGTGCCATCAGTGAATGGGGCGGGATAGAGTGGAATGAGCAGTTCTTC	CAISEWGGIEWNEQFF	-	TRBV10-3	TRBJ2-1	-
TGTGCCAGCCACCCCGGGGACAGGGGGCGTCTTTTCCAGCCCCAGCATTTT	CASHPGDRGRLFQPQHF	-	TRBV7-2	TRBJ1-5	TRBD1
TGCGCCAGCAGTGAAGGAGGACAGTACAATGAGCAGTTCTTC	CASSEGGQYNEQFF	-	TRBV10-1	TRBJ2-1	-
TGCGCCAGCAGCCAAGCCCGGGGGGGTTCACCCCTCCACTTT	CASSQARGGSPLHF	-	TRBV4-3	TRBJ1-6	-
TGTGCCAGCAGAAGCGGGGCAGTGGGCAATGAGCAGTTCTTC	CASRSGAVGNEQFF	once	TRBV6-5	TRBJ2-1	TRBD2
TGTGCCAGCAGCTTTGCTTCAGGGGATCAGCCCCAGCATTTT	CASSFASGDQPQHF	-	TRBV5-6	TRBJ1-5	-
TGCGCCAGCAGCTTGGAGCGGGGGGCGGTCCCAGATACGCAGTATTTT	CASSLERGAVPDTQYF	-	TRBV5-1	TRBJ2-3	TRBD2
TGTGCCAGCAGCTTACAGGGGAGCTATGGCTACACCTTC	CASSLQGSYGYTF	-	TRBV5-5	TRBJ1-2	TRBD1
TGTGCCAGCAGGAGACGCACCGGGGATACGCAGTATTTT	CASRRRTGDTQYF	-	TRBV13	TRBJ2-3	-
TGTGCCAGCAGCTTAGACCCGTTCCAGGGGGTACGCTCTGGAAACACCATATATTTT	CASSLDPFQGVRSGNTIYF	-	TRBV7-2	TRBJ1-3	TRBD1
TGTGCCATCAGTGAGTACGGAGCCCAGGGCGGGGAGCTGTTTTTT	CAISEYGAQGGELFF	-	TRBV10-3	TRBJ2-2	-
TGTGCCAGCAGCTACGCCGGGACAGGGGGCAATGAAAAACTGTTTTTT	CASSYAGTGGNEKLFF	once	TRBV5-6	TRBJ1-4	TRBD1
TGTGCCAGCAGCCCTCAGGGAGGCTCCTATAATTCACCCCTCCACTTT	CASSPQGGSYNSPLHF	once	TRBV9	TRBJ1-6	-
TGTGCCAGCAGCTTAGCTTCAGGGGATGAAAAACTGTTTTTT	CASSLASGDEKLFF	few	TRBV7-9	TRBJ1-4	-
TGTGCCAGCAGTTTATCAACAGGGGGGAGTCAGCCCCAGCATTTT	CASSLSTGGSQPQHF	-	TRBV27	TRBJ1-5	TRBD1
TGTGCCAGCAGTTTCCTCAAGGCCGGGTCTGGCACTGAAGCTTTCTTT	CASSFLKAGSGTEAFF	once	TRBV6-5	TRBJ1-1	-
TGTGCCAGCAGCGGGGACAGAGGAAGAACTTTCTTT	CASSGDRGRTFF	-	TRBV9	TRBJ1-1	TRBD1
TGCGCCAGCAGCTTGGAAGGGGACTATGGCTACACCTTC	CASSLEGDYGYTF	once	TRBV5-1	TRBJ1-2	-
TGCGCCAGCAGACTGAGCTCCTATAATTCACCCCTCCACTTT	CASRLSSYNSPLHF	-	TRBV5-1	TRBJ1-6	-
TGTGCCAGCAGCGTAGCCGAGGGTCGGAGCTCTGGAAACACCATATATTTT	CASSVAEGRSSGNTIYF	-	TRBV9	TRBJ1-3	-
TGTGCCAGCAGCGCCCAAACAGGGACCACTGAAGCTTTCTTT	CASSAQTGTTEAFF	-	TRBV9	TRBJ1-1	-
TGTGCCAGCAGTTTACTAAAGAAACAGGAGCGGACTAGCGGGAGATTTGTGGATGAGCAGTTCTTC	CASSLLKKQERTSGRFVDEQFF	-	TRBV27	TRBJ2-1	TRBD2
TGTGCTAGCAGCTTAGGCCTTTCGGGGGCAGATACGCAGTATTTT	CASSLGLSGADTQYF	-	TRBV7-7	TRBJ2-3	-
TGTGCCAGCAGTGTTCGGGGGGGGAGTAGCAATCAGCCCCAGCATTTT	CASSVRGGSSNQPQHF	-	TRBV6-1	TRBJ1-5	-
TGTGCCAGCAGCTCTTATACCGGGACAGGGTCCTATGGCTACACCTTC	CASSSYTGTGSYGYTF	-	TRBV5-6	TRBJ1-2	TRBD1
TGTGCCTGGACCACGGGGACTGAAGCTTTCTTT	CAWTTGTEAFF	-	TRBV28	TRBJ1-1	-
TGCGCCAGCAGCTTGGCCCCAGCGACTAGCACAGATACGCAGTATTTT	CASSLAPATSTDTQYF	-	TRBV5-1	TRBJ2-3	-
TGTGCCAGCAGTGAAAGAGACAGGGGATTCCTGAATCAGCCCCAGCATTTT	CASSERDRGFLNQPQHF	few	TRBV6-1	TRBJ1-5	TRBD1
TGTGCCAGCCGGACAAGAAAATACGAGCAGTACTTC	CASRTRKYEQYF	-	TRBV2	TRBJ2-7	-
TGTGCCAGCAGTTTATTAGGGAGGTCCTATAATTCACCCCTCCACTTT	CASSLLGRSYNSPLHF	-	TRBV27	TRBJ1-6	-
TGTGCCCCCCGGGAGATCTATAATTCACCCCTCCACTTT	CAPREIYNSPLHF	few	TRBV12-3/TRBV12-4	TRBJ1-6	-
TGCGCCAGCAGCTCGGTAGGCGGGGGGGAAACCTACAATGAGCAGTTCTTC	CASSSVGGGETYNEQFF	-	TRBV5-1	TRBJ2-1	TRBD2
TGTGCCAGCAGTACGACCCCACAGGGTACCGGCTACACCTTC	CASSTTPQGTGYTF	-	TRBV6-2/TRBV6-3	TRBJ1-2	-
TGTGCCAGCATCCCCCCAGGGGCGGGGGGCTCACCCCTCCACTTT	CASIPPGAGGSPLHF	-	TRBV6-2/TRBV6-3	TRBJ1-6	-